This T cell receptor beta chain was recovered during a study of cytomegalovirus exposure and HLA in healthy donors. Study at large: The roughly 120 million unique TCR beta sequences, from 150 million to 200 million T cells, were found by an earlier analysis. Study-wide results and caveats: It was reportedly the case that the classifier diagnosed cytomegalovirus status with high specificity and sensitivity. A missense variant in DCLRE1C was later tied to TCR beta V- and J-gene trimming.

PCR primers comprised 60 Vbeta and 13 Jbeta primers. Sequencing used immunoSEQ multiplex PCR; TCRdb keeps in-frame clones, though not all of them. Of 35,000 to 40,000 clones listed, 70% to 85% are singletons. Concerning this clone: As yet, its antigen is unknown.

The source is a man under 40 in good health and CMV-seronegative. Source material: PBMCs.

The CDR3 sequence: CASSLREGYTF. CDR3 coding DNA: TGTGCCAGCAGTTTACGAGAAGGCTACACCTTC. This rearrangement joins TRBV27 to TRBJ1-2; D gene ambiguous. Germline values: CDR1 MNHEY, CDR2 SMNVEV (reference sequence). The V end was cut by 2 bases, the J end by 8 bases, with 6 bases between. The CDR3 has 11 residues.